This T cell receptor beta chain was sequenced for a study of monozygotic twins with inflammatory bowel disease. TCRdb re-called the 5' RACE reads and shows each CDR3 protein once, DNA omitted. The clone table shows about 380,000 distinct CDR3 sequences, with the ten largest holding 2.5% to 3%. This clonotype was sampled from a human donor with ulcerative colitis or Crohn's disease, or a healthy co-twin of an affected twin (not recorded which). Sequencing input: blood.

CDR3 protein: CASSMGVVYNEQFF. The chain combines TRBV6-2 or TRBV6-3 with TRBJ2-1; no DNA is available, so the TRBD1 call from TCRdb remains unchecked. Looked up from germline, CDR1 is MNHEY and CDR2 is SVGEGT. CDR3 length equals 14 residues.